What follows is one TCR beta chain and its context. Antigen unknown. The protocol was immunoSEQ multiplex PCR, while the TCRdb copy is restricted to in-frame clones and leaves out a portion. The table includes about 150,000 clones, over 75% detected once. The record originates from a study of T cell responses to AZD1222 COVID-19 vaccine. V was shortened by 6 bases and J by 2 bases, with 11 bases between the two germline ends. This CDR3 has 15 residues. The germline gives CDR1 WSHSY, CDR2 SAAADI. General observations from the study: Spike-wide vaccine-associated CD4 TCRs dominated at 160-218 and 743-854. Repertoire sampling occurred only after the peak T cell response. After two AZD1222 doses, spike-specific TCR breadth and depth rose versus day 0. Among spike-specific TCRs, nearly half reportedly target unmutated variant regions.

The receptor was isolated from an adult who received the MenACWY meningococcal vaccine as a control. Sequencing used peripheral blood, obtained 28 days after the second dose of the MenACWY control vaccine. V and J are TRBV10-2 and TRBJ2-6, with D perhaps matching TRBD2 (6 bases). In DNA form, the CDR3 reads TGCGCCAGCAGAGAGGAGGGAGCTGGGGCCAACGTCCTGACTTTC. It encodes CASREEGAGANVLTF.